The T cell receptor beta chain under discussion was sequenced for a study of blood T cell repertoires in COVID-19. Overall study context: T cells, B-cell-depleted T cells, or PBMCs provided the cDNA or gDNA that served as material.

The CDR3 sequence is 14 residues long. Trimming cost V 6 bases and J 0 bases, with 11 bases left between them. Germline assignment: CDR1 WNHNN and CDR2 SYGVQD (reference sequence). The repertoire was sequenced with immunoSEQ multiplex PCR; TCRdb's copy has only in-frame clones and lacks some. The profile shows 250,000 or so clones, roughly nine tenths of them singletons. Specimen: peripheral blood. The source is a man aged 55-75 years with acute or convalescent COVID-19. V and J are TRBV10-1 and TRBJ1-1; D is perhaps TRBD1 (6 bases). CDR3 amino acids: CASSLGTMNTEAFF. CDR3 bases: TGCGCCAGCAGCCTTGGGACAATGAACACTGAAGCTTTCTTT.